Listed here are 12 T cell receptor beta chains from one sample, sequenced in a study of human T cells and chemical hapten exposure. TCRdb independently ran MiXCR on the RACE reads; one entry per CDR3 protein. Of around 42,000 distinct CDR3 sequences listed, approximately 3.5% are singletons. Described time point: patch test 2, 6 weeks after DPC sensitization. The treatment denotes: therapeutic diphenylcyclopropenone sensitization with weekly scalp DPC. The sample consisted of whole blood, taken in connection with sensitization to the hapten diphenylcyclopropenone (DPC). The receptors originated from a man aged 40-50 years with alopecia areata. Some clones in this sample may be carry-over from other donors' samples.

The table lists this clonotype with many counts. The chain couples TRBV7-9 to TRBJ2-3, with 11 bases aligning to TRBD2. V lost 4 bases and J lost 8; bases outside the gene matches: 8. Germline loops: CDR1 SEHNR, CDR2 FQNEAQ (reference sequence). CDR3 length equals 15 residues. The CDR3, as DNA: TGTGCCAGCAGCTCAACCACTAGCGGGAGCGCTACGCAGTATTTT. Translation: CASSSTTSGSATQYF.

This clonotype has a count of ten or more. The chain couples TRBV9 to TRBJ2-3; 7 nucleotides line up with TRBD2. Per the germline V gene, CDR1 is SGDLS and CDR2 is YYNGEE. V lost 9 bases, J lost 5 bases, and 15 bases stayed unmatched. The CDR3 runs to 15 residues. The CDR3: CATRGRLAELDTQYF. The CDR3 DNA follows: TGTGCCACCCGGGGGAGGCTAGCGGAGCTAGATACGCAGTATTTT.

This clonotype has at least ten counts. The V and J genes are TRBV28 and TRBJ2-3; D may be TRBD2 (5 bases). Per the germline V gene, CDR1 is MDHEN and CDR2 is SYDVKM. Trimming stripped 2 bases from V and 2 bases from J, with 14 bases between. The CDR3 consists of 16 residues. For the CDR3, the DNA is TGTGCCAGCAGTTTAGGCGGACCGGGGAACACAGATACGCAGTATTTT. Translation: CASSLGGPGNTDTQYF.

This clonotype was observed at least ten times. A junction end diverges from the germline sequence, so it may reflect a read error. The chain links TRBV7-2 to TRBJ2-7; D is possibly TRBD2 (6 bases). This CDR3 has 12 amino acids. Per the germline V gene, CDR1 is SGHTA and CDR2 is FQGNSA. DNA of the CDR3: TGTGCCAGCAGCTTATATGGCGGGATCCTTGGCTTC. This sequence encodes CASSLYGGILGF.

The sample holds many counts of this clonotype. The chain carries TRBV6-5 and TRBJ1-5; D possibly corresponds to TRBD1 (5 bases). The CDR3 has 17 residues. Trimming took 4 bases from V and 3 from J, leaving 19 bases between them. Germline V gene data show CDR1 as MNHEY and CDR2 as SVGAGI. CDR3 amino acids: CASSSLEWGLDNQPQHF. The CDR3 DNA reads TGTGCCAGCAGTTCTCTTGAGTGGGGCTTGGACAATCAGCCCCAGCATTTT.

The V call is TRBV20-1, the J call TRBJ2-6; 8 bases are shared with TRBD1. Germline lookup yields CDR1 DFQATT and CDR2 SNEGSKA (reference sequence). The CDR3 totals 18 residues. Trimming cost V 0 bases and J 0 bases; bases outside gene matches: 7. Here the CDR3 reads CSARDGNRGASGANVLTF. CDR3 coding DNA: TGCAGTGCTAGAGATGGAAACAGGGGGGCCTCTGGGGCCAACGTCCTGACTTTC.

This clonotype came up a few times. The chain employs TRBV2 and TRBJ2-2, with TRBD2 as a possible D gene (6 bases). The CDR3 consists of 14 residues. Germline V lookup: CDR1 SNHLY, CDR2 FYNNEI. Trimming shortened V by 8 bases and J by 4 bases, and 14 bases separated the two germline ends. CDR3 bases: TGTGCCAGCCCCGGCGGAGGGCTCACCGGGGAGCTGTTTTTT. Protein: CASPGGGLTGELFF. Full variable domain (rest looked up from reference TRBV2 and TRBJ2-2): EPEVTQTPSHQVTQMGQEVILRCVPISNHLYFYWYRQILGQKVEFLVSFYNNEISEKSEIFDDQFSVERPDGSNFTLKIRSTKLEDSAMYFCASPGGGLTGELFFGEGSRLTVL.

In this sample, this clonotype turned up many times. The chain employs TRBV4-2 and TRBJ2-7; 10 bases fit TRBD1. J was trimmed by 3 bases and V by 0 bases; bases with no gene match: 8. The CDR3 totals 17 residues. CDR1 and CDR2 (germline): LGHNA, YNFKEQ. This chain's CDR3 is CASSQEVIRDRGYEQYF. CDR3 nucleotide sequence: TGTGCCAGCAGCCAAGAAGTAATCCGGGACAGGGGCTACGAGCAGTACTTC.

This chain links TRBV7-2 with TRBJ1-3; D is uncertain. The germline gives CDR1 SGHTA, CDR2 FQGNSA. The ends were cut back, 5 bases at V and 4 bases at J, with 9 bases in the middle. This CDR3 region has 13 residues. DNA for the CDR3: TGTGCCAGCAGCCTCGGGTCAGGAAACACCATATATTTT. Its translation is CASSLGSGNTIYF.

This chain joins TRBV7-2 and TRBJ1-5, with TRBD1 as a possible D gene (5 bases). The CDR3 has 18 residues. Germline-derived CDR1 and CDR2 are SGHTA and FQGNSA. Trimming stripped 2 bases from V and 2 bases from J, with 19 bases between. The CDR3 DNA is TGTGCCAGCAGCTTATCCCCAATCCGGGGCGAGGGCAATCAGCCCCAGCATTTT. This codes for CASSLSPIRGEGNQPQHF.

This clonotype occurred many times. The V and J genes are TRBV6-4 and TRBJ2-7; no firm D call. CDR1 and CDR2 (germline): MRHNA, SNTAGT. There are 11 residues in the CDR3. V dropped 11 bases and J dropped 6 bases, with 14 bases sitting between them. The CDR3 region is CAGELLGEQYF. The CDR3 bases are TGTGCCGGAGAGCTCCTTGGCGAGCAGTACTTC.

The chain couples TRBV6-5 to TRBJ1-1, with D unresolved. Germline loops: CDR1 MNHEY, CDR2 SVGAGI. V was shortened by 0 bases and J by 2 bases, with 7 bases between the two germline ends. The CDR3 has 14 residues. CDR3 protein: CASSYSSRNTEAFF. The CDR3 DNA follows: TGTGCCAGCAGTTACTCGAGCCGAAACACTGAAGCTTTCTTT.